The rows below give T cell receptor beta chains drawn from one sample of a study of early T cells in non-severe SARS-CoV-2 infection. TCRdb re-derived calls from the 5' RACE reads in MiXCR, one entry per CDR3 protein. The profile shows tens of thousands of distinct CDR3 sequences, roughly 9.5% of them singletons. Sequencing was done on a sample of whole blood. The receptors were gathered from an adult who was a healthcare worker with PCR-confirmed SARS-CoV-2 infection or an uninfected control (not recorded which). The CDR3 runs from the conserved cysteine through the conserved F or W.

>TRBV7-9|TRBJ1-1
CASSLQGGGTEAFF
>TRBV7-9|TRBJ2-1
CASSHRDSANLQFF
>TRBV20-1|TRBJ1-3
CSARDRVVSGNTIYF
>TRBV6-1|TRBJ1-5
CASSFSSEGNQPQHF
>TRBV5-1|TRBJ2-5
CASSSRPGTETQYF
>TRBV9|TRBJ1-4
CASSRGLGNEKLFF
>TRBV3-1|TRBJ1-1
CASSELNRGRITEAFF
>TRBV29-1|TRBJ1-1
CSVAEEREAFF
>TRBV7-9|TRBJ2-1
CASTPRARINEQFF
>TRBV5-4|TRBJ2-1
CASSSQRGGGDEQFF
>TRBV20-1|TRBJ2-5
CSASGGGGQETQYF
>TRBV5-1|TRBJ2-7
CASSLVGRGSYEQYF
>TRBV7-3|TRBJ1-1
CASSSDRNTEAFF
>TRBV19|TRBJ2-3
CASSPGGDTQYF
>TRBV7-3|TRBJ2-3
CASTQGIRDTDTQYF
>TRBV29-1|TRBJ2-3
CSVEKLAGGPDTQYF
>TRBV3-1|TRBJ2-3
CASSQDISTDTQYF
>TRBV29-1|TRBJ2-6
CSVESDRSFSGANVLTF
>TRBV20-1|TRBJ1-4
CSARDFTTNEKLFF
>TRBV7-9|TRBJ2-4
CASSLMGRDIQYF